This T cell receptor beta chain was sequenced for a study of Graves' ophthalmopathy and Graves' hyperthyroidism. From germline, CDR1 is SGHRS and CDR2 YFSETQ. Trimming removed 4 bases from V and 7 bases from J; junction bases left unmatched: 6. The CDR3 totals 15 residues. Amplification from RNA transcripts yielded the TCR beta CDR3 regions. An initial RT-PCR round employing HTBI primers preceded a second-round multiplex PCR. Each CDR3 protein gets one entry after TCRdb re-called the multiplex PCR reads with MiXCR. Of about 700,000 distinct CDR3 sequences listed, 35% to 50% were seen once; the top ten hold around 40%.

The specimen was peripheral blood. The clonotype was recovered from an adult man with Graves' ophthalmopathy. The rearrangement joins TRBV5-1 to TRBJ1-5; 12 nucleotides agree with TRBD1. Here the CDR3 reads CASSRGTGGFQPQHF. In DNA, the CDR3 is TGCGCCAGCAGCCGAGGGACAGGGGGCTTCCAGCCCCAGCATTTT. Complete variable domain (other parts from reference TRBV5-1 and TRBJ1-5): KAGVTQTPRYLIKTRGQQVTLSCSPISGHRSVSWYQQTPGQGLQFLFEYFSETQRNKGNFPGRFSGRQFSNSRSEMNVSTLELGDSALYLCASSRGTGGFQPQHFGDGTRLSIL.